This T cell receptor (beta chain) derives from a study of blood T cells in healthy people across ages. Regarding the study as a whole: Both higher diversity and more naive CD4+ cells marked long-lived donors when set against aged donors. Donor CMV status was unknown, possibly confounding expanded clonotype changes.

The use of a sample-barcoded 5' primer and a J-beta primer mix characterized a second PCR of roughly 6 to 11 cycles. TCRdb re-derived calls from the 5' RACE reads in MiXCR, one entry per CDR3 protein. The sample consists of about 1,800,000 distinct CDR3 sequences, roughly 30% of them appearing once. From germline, CDR1 is DFQATT and CDR2 SNEGSKA (reference sequence). CDR3 length equals 16 residues. Trimming took 6 bases from V and 0 from J; bases not matched to a gene: 11. This clonotype was picked up a small number of times. Antigen specificity is unknown. The genes are TRBV20-1 and TRBJ2-1; 7 bases match TRBD1. This TCR was sampled from a woman aged 25-40 years in good health. The material sequenced was blood. This CDR3 is CSAPRQGSFSYNEQFF. The CDR3 DNA follows: TGCAGTGCCCCACGACAGGGATCCTTCTCCTACAATGAGCAGTTCTTC.